Each of the 8 T cell receptor beta chains below was sequenced from the same sample in a study of vaccination and CD4 T cells after COVID-19. Described time point: late sampling 161 to 241 days after vaccination in a few convalescent patients. The treatment: roughly ten-day PBMC culture with coronavirus spike peptide pools or control peptides (ViraFEST assay). The antigens for these receptors are not known. Once obtained from cultured CD4+ T cells, the DNA was sequenced using the Oncomine TCR Beta short-read assay. TCRdb re-analysed the PCR reads in MiXCR, keeping a single row per CDR3 protein. Among under 25,000 distinct CDR3 sequences listed, 30% to 35% were seen once. The sample in question was CD4+ T cells from blood, cultured in vitro, obtained about 7 months after SARS-CoV-2 vaccination. The receptors originated from a human donor who had recovered from COVID-19.

The chain's CDR3 is CAAMKTETDTQYF. In DNA form, the CDR3 reads TGTGCCGCCATGAAGACTGAGACAGATACGCAGTATTTT. The chain links TRBV27 to TRBJ2-3; D call uncertain. Germline values: CDR1 MNHEY, CDR2 SMNVEV (reference sequence). This CDR3 comprises 13 residues. The V and J ends lost 11 bases and 3 bases respectively, with 15 bases between them.

CDR3 in DNA: TGTGCCAGCAGTGAGGGGACTAGCGGGAGCCATGAGCAGTTCTTC. Translation gives CASSEGTSGSHEQFF. V is TRBV6-4 and J is TRBJ2-1, with 14 nucleotides matching TRBD2. The CDR3 totals 15 residues. The trim removed 3 bases at V and 8 bases at J, leaving 3 bases unmatched. Per the germline V gene, CDR1 is MRHNA and CDR2 is SNTAGT.

This clonotype has only a few counts. The CDR3 region has the DNA TGTGCCAGCAGAAAGCAGGGGGGAGCGGGAGGGGGAGAGACCCAGTACTTC. Protein: CASRKQGGAGGGETQYF. The V gene is TRBV7-2, the J gene TRBJ2-5, with 10 bases matching TRBD2. V gave up 6 bases and J gave up 4 bases; unmatched junction bases: 14. This CDR3 has 17 residues. Germline values: CDR1 SGHTA, CDR2 FQGNSA.

This clonotype has just a few counts. This chain joins TRBV20-1 and TRBJ2-1; D may be TRBD2 (6 bases). CDR3 length equals 14 residues. The germline V gene encodes CDR1 DFQATT and CDR2 SNEGSKA (reference sequence). The ends were cut back, 4 bases at V and 7 bases at J, with 17 bases in the middle. CDR3 sequence (DNA): TGCAGTGCTATCTTCCGGGAGAGGCTGAATGAGCAGTTCTTC. As protein: CSAIFRERLNEQFF.

The V and J genes are TRBV5-1 and TRBJ2-7, with TRBD1 matching 9 bases. The germline CDR1 and CDR2 sequences are SGHRS and YFSETQ. Losses at the gene ends were 0 bases for V and 6 bases for J; bases not matched to a gene: 10. This CDR3 contains 16 residues. CDR3 sequence (DNA): TGCGCCAGCAGCTTGGTCGGACAGGGGTCGGGAGGCGAGCAGTACTTC. This encodes CASSLVGQGSGGEQYF.

This clonotype was seen just once. The chain recombines TRBV10-1 with TRBJ2-3; weak D call: TRBD2 (6 bases). The CDR3 runs to 15 residues. The germline V and J ends were trimmed by 6 bases and 2 bases, with 15 bases remaining between them. Germline V gene lookup returns CDR1 WNHNN and CDR2 SYGVQD (reference sequence). The CDR3 loop reads CASSLGLQDTDTQYF. The CDR3 nucleotides are TGCGCCAGCAGCTTGGGACTCCAAGACACAGATACGCAGTATTTT.

The rearrangement joins TRBV6-1 to TRBJ2-7, with 11 bases lining up with TRBD2. V was clipped by 7 bases and J by 9 bases; unmatched bases: 11. The CDR3 consists of 14 residues. Germline CDR1 MNHNS, CDR2 SASEGT. The CDR3 DNA follows: TGTGCCAGCAATTTAGCGGGAGGGAGGCCTTTGCAGTACTTC. It specifies CASNLAGGRPLQYF.

This chain connects TRBV12-3 or TRBV12-4 to TRBJ2-7, with 10 nucleotides matching TRBD1. The CDR3 totals 17 residues. After removal of 5 bases from V and 6 bases from J, the junction contained 16 bases not matched to a gene. Written as DNA, the CDR3 is TGTGCCAGCAGTCCGCACCGTGACAGGGGGCGCGCTGTCGAGCAGTACTTC. Protein sequence: CASSPHRDRGRAVEQYF.